These 31 T cell receptor beta chains originate from one sample sequenced in a study of blood T cell repertoires in COVID-19. The method was immunoSEQ multiplex PCR; TCRdb's version includes in-frame clones alone and lacks a portion of them. The repertoire consists of tens of thousands of clones, with approximately 84% occurring once and the leading ten covering 15%. The sample consisted of peripheral blood. The receptors were gathered from a human donor with active or convalescent COVID-19. The donor label of this sample is uncertain.

This clone appeared a single time. V and J are TRBV7-2 and TRBJ2-2, with TRBD1 matching over 8 bases. This CDR3 has 16 amino acids. Germline trimming cut 2 bases from V and 3 bases from J; bases unmatched to any gene: 5. Germline CDR1 reads SGHTA; CDR2 reads FQGNSA. CDR3 amino acids: CASSLNQGADTGELFF. The DNA of the CDR3 is TGTGCCAGCAGCTTAAATCAGGGGGCCGACACCGGGGAGCTGTTTTTT.

The V and J genes are TRBV28 and TRBJ2-6; tentative D call: TRBD1 (5 bases). Germline CDR1 and CDR2: MDHEN and SYDVKM. V was shortened by 5 bases and J by 2 bases, with 10 bases between the two germline ends. The CDR3 spans 15 residues. CDR3 sequence: CASSPRVPGANVLTF. The CDR3 DNA reads TGTGCCAGCAGTCCCAGGGTTCCTGGGGCCAACGTCCTGACTTTC.

The chain employs TRBV2 and TRBJ2-3, with unresolved D. Germline CDR1 SNHLY, CDR2 FYNNEI. The CDR3 loop spans 15 amino acids. Trimming pared 1 base from V and 0 bases from J, leaving 8 bases between. Written as DNA, the CDR3 is TGTGCCAGCAGTGAAGATCGCGTTAGCACAGATACGCAGTATTTT. Translating it yields CASSEDRVSTDTQYF.

The rearrangement uses TRBV14 and TRBJ2-3; 8 bases map to TRBD2. Trimming at V came to 4 bases and at J to 4 bases, leaving 4 bases not matched to a gene. The CDR3 loop spans 14 amino acids. CDR1 is SGHDN, CDR2 FVKESK, per germline. The CDR3 region is CASSLFGRADTQYF. Written as DNA, the CDR3 is TGTGCCAGCAGCCTATTCGGGAGGGCAGATACGCAGTATTTT.

This rearrangement joins TRBV4-1 to TRBJ2-5; 12 bases are a match to TRBD2. Germline CDR1 MGHRA, CDR2 YSYEKL. The length of the CDR3 is 17 residues. Trimming cost V 1 base and J 3 bases; bases outside gene matches: 6. CDR3 DNA sequence: TGCGCCAGCAGCCAAGTGGTCCGACTAGCGGGAGAAGAGACCCAGTACTTC. This translates into CASSQVVRLAGEETQYF.

This clone has a single count. The J gene is TRBJ1-1, the V gene TRBV4-2; possibly TRBD1 for D (6 bases). Trimming took off 4 bases at V and 5 bases at J, with 17 bases between the two ends. This CDR3 region has 15 residues. The germline V gene encodes CDR1 LGHNA and CDR2 YNFKEQ. For the CDR3, the DNA is TGTGCCAGCAGCCTAACGACAGGTCCTGGGACTGAAGCTTTCTTT. It encodes CASSLTTGPGTEAFF.

The V call is TRBV19, the J call TRBJ2-7, with 7 bases aligning to TRBD1. Per the germline V gene, CDR1 is LNHDA and CDR2 is SQIVND (reference sequence). After removal of 5 bases from V and 7 bases from J, the junction contained 17 bases not matched to a gene. The CDR3 spans 16 residues. CDR3 residues: CASSPRVRQGHGEQYF. CDR3 sequence (DNA): TGTGCCAGTAGTCCCAGAGTCCGACAGGGCCATGGGGAGCAGTACTTC.

This rearrangement joins TRBV5-1 to TRBJ2-5, with 9 nucleotides matching TRBD1. With 3 bases clipped from V and 5 bases from J, the junction kept 8 bases outside the gene matches. The length of the CDR3 is 15 residues. CDR1 is SGHRS, CDR2 YFSETQ, per germline. Here the CDR3 DNA reads TGCGCCAGCAGCTCTGGACAGGGGCCATGGGAGACCCAGTACTTC. This translates into CASSSGQGPWETQYF.

This clone was seen a handful of times. The CDR3 is CASSQGPGGQGKRGYTF. CDR3 nucleotide sequence: TGCGCCAGCAGCCAGGGGCCCGGGGGACAGGGGAAAAGAGGCTACACCTTC. The chain uses TRBV5-1 and TRBJ1-2, with TRBD1 matching 10 bases. Germline CDR1 and CDR2: SGHRS and YFSETQ. The CDR3 totals 17 residues. After removal of 4 bases from V and 8 bases from J, the junction contained 17 bases not matched to a gene.

This chain links TRBV7-9 with TRBJ2-1; 11 bases are a match to TRBD2. Germline V lookup: CDR1 SEHNR, CDR2 FQNEAQ (reference sequence). The CDR3 is made up of 15 amino acids. V lost 0 bases and J lost 7; bases outside the gene matches: 2. The CDR3 here is CASSLASGRVNEQFF. CDR3 in DNA: TGTGCCAGCAGCTTAGCTAGCGGGAGGGTAAATGAGCAGTTCTTC.

This chain connects TRBV10-3 to TRBJ2-3; 7 bases match TRBD1. Germline V gives CDR1 ENHRY, CDR2 SYGVKD. Germline trimming cut 6 bases from V and 1 base from J; bases unmatched to any gene: 4. The CDR3 loop spans 14 amino acids. CDR3: CAISRDSRTDTQYF. CDR3 in DNA: TGTGCCATCAGCCGGGACAGCCGCACAGATACGCAGTATTTT.

The chain combines TRBV6-1 with TRBJ2-1, with 7 bases fitting TRBD1. Losses at the gene ends were 2 bases for V and 5 bases for J; bases not matched to a gene: 6. The CDR3 covers 15 residues. CDR1 and CDR2 from the germline V gene are MNHNS and SASEGT. CDR3 nucleotides: TGTGCCAGCAGTGAAACCACAGGGGTCCACAATGAGCAGTTCTTC. It specifies CASSETTGVHNEQFF.

This chain uses TRBV5-1 with TRBJ1-6, with 8 bases identical to TRBD1. V gave up 5 bases and J gave up 13 bases; unmatched junction bases: 5. CDR3 length equals 12 residues. Germline V gene sequence: CDR1 SGHRS, CDR2 YFSETQ. CDR3 sequence: CASRAGGSPLHF. CDR3 nucleotides: TGCGCCAGCAGGGCAGGGGGCTCTCCCCTCCACTTT.

The chain links TRBV28 to TRBJ1-2; no clear D. Germline V gene sequence: CDR1 MDHEN, CDR2 SYDVKM. This CDR3 is 11 amino acids long. Between the trimmed V and J ends, which lost 5 bases and 7 bases, there was a span of 8 bases. CDR3 amino acids: CASSLERGYTF. Written as DNA, the CDR3 is TGTGCCAGCAGTCTGGAGCGTGGCTACACCTTC.

The chain is built from TRBV10-3 and TRBJ2-3; D might be TRBD2 (5 bases). Germline V gene sequence: CDR1 ENHRY, CDR2 SYGVKD. The germline V and J ends were trimmed by 5 bases and 6 bases, with 12 bases remaining between them. This CDR3 has 13 amino acids. Here the CDR3 reads CAISLTRTDTQYF. The CDR3 DNA is TGTGCCATCAGTCTAACTAGAACCGATACGCAGTATTTT.

This sequence joins TRBV7-3 and TRBJ2-3; TRBD1 agrees at 7 bases. The junction had 8 bases not matched to a gene; V was cut back by 5 bases and J by 3 bases. CDR1 SGHTA and CDR2 FQGTGA come from the germline V gene. CDR3 length: 15 amino acids. The CDR3 reads CASSRSGQWTDTQYF. DNA of the CDR3: TGTGCCAGCAGCCGATCGGGACAGTGGACAGATACGCAGTATTTT.

This chain links TRBV9 with TRBJ2-3; tentatively, D is TRBD2 (6 bases). Germline V gives CDR1 SGDLS, CDR2 YYNGEE. The V end lost 3 bases, the J end lost 5 bases, and 13 bases lay between the germline ends. The CDR3 spans 14 residues. For the CDR3, the DNA is TGTGCCAGCAGCGGCACGGGAGCACGAGATACGCAGTATTTT. It yields the protein CASSGTGARDTQYF.

The V and J genes are TRBV30 and TRBJ2-1, with D possibly TRBD1 on 5 matching bases. This CDR3 region has 12 residues. Germline loops: CDR1 GTSNPN, CDR2 SVGIG (reference sequence). V was trimmed by 0 bases and J by 9 bases, leaving 9 bases between them. CDR3 nucleotides: TGTGCCTGGAGTGTAACCAGGGTTGAGCAGTTCTTC. Encoded protein: CAWSVTRVEQFF.

This clone appeared a single time. The same CDR3 is also encoded by other DNA sequences in this sample. The rearrangement uses TRBV7-3 and TRBJ2-3; D unclear. Germline V gives CDR1 SGHTA, CDR2 FQGTGA. This CDR3 contains 12 residues. V shed 4 bases and J shed 2 bases, with 4 bases lying between them. CDR3 loop: CASSSLTDTQYF. For the CDR3, the DNA is TGTGCCAGCAGCTCCCTCACAGATACGCAGTATTTT.

This clone was counted between two and nine times. The chain uses TRBV9 and TRBJ2-7, with a possible D match to TRBD1 (6 bases). This CDR3 has 15 amino acids. Germline CDR1 is SGDLS and CDR2 is YYNGEE. V gave up 4 bases and J gave up 6 bases, with 20 bases separating them. CDR3 amino acids: CASSSSTGGIGEQYF. DNA of the CDR3: TGTGCCAGCAGCTCCTCGACAGGTGGTATAGGCGAGCAGTACTTC.

The gene calls are TRBV30 and TRBJ2-1; unclear D gene. Trimming removed 4 bases at V and 9 bases at J, with 10 bases between. Germline values: CDR1 GTSNPN, CDR2 SVGIG (reference sequence). The CDR3 has 11 residues. For the CDR3, the DNA is TGTGCCTGGATGAGATCTACTGAGCAGTTCTTC. It encodes CAWMRSTEQFF.

The rearrangement joins TRBV11-1 to TRBJ2-7; maybe TRBD2 (5 bases). This CDR3 contains 15 residues. V shed 5 bases and J shed 2 bases, with 16 bases lying between them. Germline CDR1 SGHAT, CDR2 FQDESV (reference sequence). CDR3 residues: CASSGWARAAYEQYF. The CDR3 DNA is TGTGCCAGCAGCGGGTGGGCGCGGGCGGCCTACGAGCAGTACTTC.

V is TRBV5-4 and J is TRBJ1-6, with TRBD1 identical over 7 bases. This CDR3 spans 15 amino acids. The germline V gene encodes CDR1 SGHNT and CDR2 YYREEE (reference sequence). The J segment lost 5 bases and the V segment lost 1 base, leaving 3 bases of the junction unmatched. CDR3 in DNA: TGTGCCAGCAGCTTGTCACAGGGGAATAATTCACCCCTCCACTTT. Its translation: CASSLSQGNNSPLHF.

The J gene is TRBJ2-7, the V gene TRBV6-5; D is unclear. The ends were cut back, 3 bases at V and 0 bases at J, with 9 bases in the middle. CDR3 length: 14 amino acids. Germline assignment: CDR1 MNHEY and CDR2 SVGAGI. The CDR3 sequence: CASSYSYPSYEQYF. CDR3 nucleotides: TGTGCCAGCAGTTATTCGTATCCCTCCTACGAGCAGTACTTC.

A few counts support this clone. The rearrangement links TRBV4-3 to TRBJ1-2; maybe TRBD1 (6 bases). Germline V lookup: CDR1 LGHNA, CDR2 YSLEER. Trimming pared 4 bases from V and 0 bases from J, leaving 12 bases between. CDR3 size: 15 residues. The CDR3 loop reads CASSRDTKANYGYTF. DNA for the CDR3: TGCGCCAGCAGCCGGGACACCAAAGCTAACTATGGCTACACCTTC.

In DNA form, the CDR3 reads TGTGCCTGGAGATCGGGACAGCTGATGAGCTCCTATAATTCACCCCTCCACTTT. It is translated as CAWRSGQLMSSYNSPLHF. The V call is TRBV30, the J call TRBJ1-6; 7 bases align to TRBD1. The V gene end was trimmed by 3 bases and the J gene end by 0 bases; junction bases not matched to a gene: 11. The CDR3 has 18 amino acids. The germline CDR1 and CDR2 sequences are GTSNPN and SVGIG (reference sequence).

The rearrangement joins TRBV6-5 to TRBJ2-1; D is possibly TRBD1 (6 bases). The CDR3 is made up of 14 amino acids. Trimming took 8 bases from V and 6 from J, leaving 17 bases between them. Germline V CDR1 and CDR2: MNHEY, SVGAGI. The chain's CDR3 is CASWTRTGSNEQFF. Here the CDR3 DNA reads TGTGCCAGCTGGACGCGAACAGGGAGCAATGAGCAGTTCTTC.

This clone has at least ten counts. In the same sample, other DNA sequences code for this CDR3. J is TRBJ1-3 and V is TRBV7-9, with 10 bases lining up with TRBD1. CDR3 length: 15 amino acids. V lost 3 bases and J lost 4; bases outside the gene matches: 3. Germline CDR1 reads SEHNR; CDR2 reads FQNEAQ (reference sequence). The CDR3 reads CASSFGQGDGNTIYF. Here the CDR3 DNA reads TGTGCCAGCAGCTTTGGACAGGGGGACGGAAACACCATATATTTT.

This clone was seen a handful of times. V is TRBV12-3 or TRBV12-4 and J is TRBJ1-4; maybe TRBD1 (5 bases). The CDR3 totals 13 residues. V was cut by 1 base and J by 12 bases, with 12 bases left in between. This chain's CDR3 is CASSLGGRSELFF. CDR3 in DNA: TGTGCCAGCAGTTTAGGGGGCAGATCGGAACTGTTTTTT.

The rearrangement joins TRBV21-1 to TRBJ1-4; TRBD1, the table's D call, lacks a check against the DNA. TRBV21-1 is labeled a pseudogene. The CDR3 is 15 residues long. The CDR3 DNA follows: TGTGCCAGCAACGAGCAGGGGGCTGTTGGTGAAAAACTGTTTTTT. It is translated as CASNEQGAVGEKLFF.

A word on this clone: Other DNA sequences in this specimen translate into the identical CDR3. This chain links TRBV28 with TRBJ1-1; 7 nucleotides line up with TRBD1. This CDR3 spans 14 amino acids. From germline, CDR1 is MDHEN and CDR2 SYDVKM. The ends lost 6 bases at V and 1 base at J; junction bases unmatched: 5. The CDR3 DNA follows: TGTGCCAGCAGACCGGGACAGACGAACACTGAAGCTTTCTTT. This translates into CASRPGQTNTEAFF.